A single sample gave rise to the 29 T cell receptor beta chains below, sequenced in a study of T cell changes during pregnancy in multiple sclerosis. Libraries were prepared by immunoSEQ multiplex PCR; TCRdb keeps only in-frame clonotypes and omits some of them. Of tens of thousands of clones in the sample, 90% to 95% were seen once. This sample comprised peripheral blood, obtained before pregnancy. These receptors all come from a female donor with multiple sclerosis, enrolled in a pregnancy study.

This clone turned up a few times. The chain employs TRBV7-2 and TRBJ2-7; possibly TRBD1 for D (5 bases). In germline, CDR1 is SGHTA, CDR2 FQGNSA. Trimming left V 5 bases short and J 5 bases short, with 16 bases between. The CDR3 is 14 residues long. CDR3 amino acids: CASSPSVMGHEQYF. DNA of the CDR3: TGTGCCAGCAGCCCCTCCGTTATGGGGCACGAGCAGTACTTC. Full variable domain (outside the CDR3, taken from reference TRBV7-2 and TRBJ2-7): GAGVSQSPSNKVTEKGKDVELRCDPISGHTALYWYRQSLGQGLEFLIYFQGNSAPDKSGLPSDRFSAERTGGSVSTLTIQRTQQEDSAVYLCASSPSVMGHEQYFGPGTRLTVT.

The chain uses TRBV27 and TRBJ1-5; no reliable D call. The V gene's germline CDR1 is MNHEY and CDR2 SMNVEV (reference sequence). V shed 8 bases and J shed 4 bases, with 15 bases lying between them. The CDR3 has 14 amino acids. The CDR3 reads CASRKDGKNQPQHF. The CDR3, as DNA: TGTGCCAGCCGAAAAGACGGGAAAAATCAGCCCCAGCATTTT.

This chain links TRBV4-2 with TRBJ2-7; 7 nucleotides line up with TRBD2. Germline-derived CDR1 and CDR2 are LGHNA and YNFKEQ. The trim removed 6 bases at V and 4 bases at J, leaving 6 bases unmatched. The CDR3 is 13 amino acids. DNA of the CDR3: TGTGCCAGCAGACCATCGGGGGGATACGAGCAGTACTTC. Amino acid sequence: CASRPSGGYEQYF.

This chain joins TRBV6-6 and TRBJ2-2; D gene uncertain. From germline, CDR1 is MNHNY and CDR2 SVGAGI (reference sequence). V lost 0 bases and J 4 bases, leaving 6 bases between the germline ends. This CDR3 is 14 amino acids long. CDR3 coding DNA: TGTGCCAGCAGTTACTCGCTGAGCACCGGGGAGCTGTTTTTT. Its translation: CASSYSLSTGELFF.

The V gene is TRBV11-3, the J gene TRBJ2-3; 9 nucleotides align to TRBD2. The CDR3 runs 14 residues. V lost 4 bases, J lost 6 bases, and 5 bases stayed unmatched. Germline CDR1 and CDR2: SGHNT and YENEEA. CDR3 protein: CASSSGSGSDTQYF. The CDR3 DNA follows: TGTGCCAGCAGCTCGGGTAGCGGGAGTGATACGCAGTATTTT.

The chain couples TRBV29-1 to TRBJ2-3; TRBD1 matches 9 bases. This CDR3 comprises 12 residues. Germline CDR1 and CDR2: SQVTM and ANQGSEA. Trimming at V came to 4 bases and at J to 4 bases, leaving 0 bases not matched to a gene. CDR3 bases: TGCAGCGTTGGACAGGGGGCAGATACGCAGTATTTT. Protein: CSVGQGADTQYF.

CDR3 coding DNA: TGCGCCAGCAGCCAGGACAGGACCTATGGCTACACCTTC. The encoded protein is CASSQDRTYGYTF. The J gene is TRBJ1-2, the V gene TRBV4-3; TRBD1 matches at 7 bases. The CDR3 runs 13 residues. In germline, CDR1 is LGHNA, CDR2 YSLEER. V was clipped by 3 bases and J by 4 bases; unmatched bases: 2.

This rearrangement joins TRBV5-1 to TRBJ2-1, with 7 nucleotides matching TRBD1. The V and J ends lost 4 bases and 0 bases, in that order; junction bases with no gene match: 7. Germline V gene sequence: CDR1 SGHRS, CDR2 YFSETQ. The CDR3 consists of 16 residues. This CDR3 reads CASSPRQGHSYNEQFF. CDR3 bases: TGCGCCAGCAGCCCTAGACAGGGTCACTCCTACAATGAGCAGTTCTTC.

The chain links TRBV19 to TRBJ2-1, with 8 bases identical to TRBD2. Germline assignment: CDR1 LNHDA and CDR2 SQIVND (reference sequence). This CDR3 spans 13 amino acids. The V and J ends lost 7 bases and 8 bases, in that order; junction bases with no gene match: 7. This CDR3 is CASTTGTRYEQFF. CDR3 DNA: TGTGCCAGTACGACCGGGACTAGATATGAGCAGTTCTTC. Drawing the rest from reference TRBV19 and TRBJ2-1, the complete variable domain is DGGITQSPKYLFRKEGQNVTLSCEQNLNHDAMYWYRQDPGQGLRLIYYSQIVNDFQKGDIAEGYSVSREKKESFPLTVTSAQKNPTAFYLCASTTGTRYEQFFGPGTRLTVL.

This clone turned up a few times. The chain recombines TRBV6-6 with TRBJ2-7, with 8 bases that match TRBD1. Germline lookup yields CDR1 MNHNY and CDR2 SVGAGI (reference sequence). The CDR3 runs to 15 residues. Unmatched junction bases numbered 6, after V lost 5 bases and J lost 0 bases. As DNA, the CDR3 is TGTGCCAGCAGTAGCCGACAGGGGCACTCCTACGAGCAGTACTTC. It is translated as CASSSRQGHSYEQYF.

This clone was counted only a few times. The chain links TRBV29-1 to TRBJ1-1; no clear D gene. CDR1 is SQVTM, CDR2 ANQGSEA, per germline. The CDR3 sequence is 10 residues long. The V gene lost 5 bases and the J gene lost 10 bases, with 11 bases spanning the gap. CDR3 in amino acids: CSVFEVSAFF. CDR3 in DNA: TGCAGCGTTTTTGAGGTATCAGCTTTCTTT.

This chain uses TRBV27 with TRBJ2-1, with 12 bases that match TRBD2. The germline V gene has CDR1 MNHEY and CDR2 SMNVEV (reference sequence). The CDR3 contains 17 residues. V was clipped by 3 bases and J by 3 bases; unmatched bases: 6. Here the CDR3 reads CASSLTSGSSVYNEQFF. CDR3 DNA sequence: TGTGCCAGCAGTTTGACTAGCGGGAGTTCCGTCTACAATGAGCAGTTCTTC.

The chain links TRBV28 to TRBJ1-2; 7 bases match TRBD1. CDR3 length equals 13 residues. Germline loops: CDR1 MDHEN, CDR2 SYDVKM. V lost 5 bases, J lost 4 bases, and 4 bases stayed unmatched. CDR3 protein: CASSEQGPYGYTF. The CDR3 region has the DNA TGTGCCAGCAGTGAACAGGGGCCCTATGGCTACACCTTC.

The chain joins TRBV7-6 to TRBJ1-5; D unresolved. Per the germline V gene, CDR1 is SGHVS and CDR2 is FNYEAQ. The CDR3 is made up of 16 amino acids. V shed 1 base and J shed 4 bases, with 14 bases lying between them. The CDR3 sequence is CASSLGPGAKNQPQHF. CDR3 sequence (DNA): TGTGCCAGCAGCTTAGGGCCAGGCGCCAAAAATCAGCCCCAGCATTTT.

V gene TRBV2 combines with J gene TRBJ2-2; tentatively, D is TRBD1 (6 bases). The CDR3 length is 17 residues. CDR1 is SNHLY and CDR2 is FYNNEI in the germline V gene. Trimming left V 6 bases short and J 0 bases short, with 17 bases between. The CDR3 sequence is CASSQVKGGPNTGELFF. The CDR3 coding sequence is TGTGCCAGCAGCCAAGTCAAAGGGGGACCGAACACCGGGGAGCTGTTTTTT.

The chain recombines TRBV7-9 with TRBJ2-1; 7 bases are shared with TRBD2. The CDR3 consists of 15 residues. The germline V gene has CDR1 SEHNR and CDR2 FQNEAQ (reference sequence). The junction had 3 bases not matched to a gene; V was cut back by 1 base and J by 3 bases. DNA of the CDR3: TGTGCCAGCAGCTTAGGGTCGGGGGGCTACAATGAGCAGTTCTTC. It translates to CASSLGSGGYNEQFF. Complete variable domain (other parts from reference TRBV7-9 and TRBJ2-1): DTGVSQNPRHKITKRGQNVTFRCDPISEHNRLYWYRQTLGQGPEFLTYFQNEAQLEKSRLLSDRFSAERPKGSFSTLEIQRTEQGDSAMYLCASSLGSGGYNEQFFGPGTRLTVL.

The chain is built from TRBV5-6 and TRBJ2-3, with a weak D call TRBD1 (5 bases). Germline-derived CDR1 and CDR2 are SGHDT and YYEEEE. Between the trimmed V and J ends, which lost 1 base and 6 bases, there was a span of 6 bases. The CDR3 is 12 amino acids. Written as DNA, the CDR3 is TGTGCCAGCAGCTTGAACAGGGATACGCAGTATTTT. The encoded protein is CASSLNRDTQYF.

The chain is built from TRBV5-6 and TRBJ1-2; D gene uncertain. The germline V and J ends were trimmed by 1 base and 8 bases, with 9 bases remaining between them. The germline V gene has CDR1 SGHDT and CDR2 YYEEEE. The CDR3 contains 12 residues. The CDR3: CASSLWAGGYTF. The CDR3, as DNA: TGTGCCAGCAGCTTGTGGGCGGGCGGCTACACCTTC.

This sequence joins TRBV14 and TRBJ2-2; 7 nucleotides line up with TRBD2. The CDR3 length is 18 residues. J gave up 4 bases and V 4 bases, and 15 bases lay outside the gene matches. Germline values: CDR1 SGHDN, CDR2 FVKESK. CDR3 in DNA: TGTGCCAGCAGCCTAAGAAATTGGGGGGGAGCCGCCACCGGGGAGCTGTTTTTT. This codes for CASSLRNWGGAATGELFF.

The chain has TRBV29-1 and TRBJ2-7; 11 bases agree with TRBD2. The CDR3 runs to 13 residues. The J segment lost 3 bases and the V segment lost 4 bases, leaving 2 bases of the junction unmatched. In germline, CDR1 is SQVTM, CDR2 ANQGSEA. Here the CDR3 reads CSVGLAGIYEQYF. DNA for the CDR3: TGCAGCGTTGGACTAGCGGGAATCTACGAGCAGTACTTC.

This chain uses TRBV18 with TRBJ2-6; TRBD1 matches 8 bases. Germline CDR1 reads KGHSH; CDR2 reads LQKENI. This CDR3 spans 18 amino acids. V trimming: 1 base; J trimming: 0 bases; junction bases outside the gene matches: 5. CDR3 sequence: CASSPLRTGSSGANVLTF. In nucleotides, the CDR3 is TGTGCCAGCTCACCACTCCGGACAGGGAGCTCTGGGGCCAACGTCCTGACTTTC. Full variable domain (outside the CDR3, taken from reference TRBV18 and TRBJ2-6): NAGVMQNPRHLVRRRGQEARLRCSPMKGHSHVYWYRQLPEEGLKFMVYLQKENIIDESGMPKERFSAEFPKEGPSILRIQQVVRGDSAAYFCASSPLRTGSSGANVLTFGAGSRLTVL.

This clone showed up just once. The chain's CDR3 is CASSPEGTAQETQYF. CDR3 DNA sequence: TGTGCCAGCTCACCGGAAGGGACAGCCCAAGAGACCCAGTACTTC. The V call is TRBV18, the J call TRBJ2-5; 7 nucleotides line up with TRBD1. Unmatched junction bases numbered 5, after V lost 3 bases and J lost 1 base. The CDR3 is 15 amino acids. The germline gives CDR1 KGHSH, CDR2 LQKENI.

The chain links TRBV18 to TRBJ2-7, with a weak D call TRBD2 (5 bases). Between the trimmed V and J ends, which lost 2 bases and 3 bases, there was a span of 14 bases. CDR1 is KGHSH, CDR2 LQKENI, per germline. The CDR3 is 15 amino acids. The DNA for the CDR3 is TGTGCCAGCTCACCAACTAGGCAACCCGGCTACGAGCAGTACTTC. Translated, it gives CASSPTRQPGYEQYF.

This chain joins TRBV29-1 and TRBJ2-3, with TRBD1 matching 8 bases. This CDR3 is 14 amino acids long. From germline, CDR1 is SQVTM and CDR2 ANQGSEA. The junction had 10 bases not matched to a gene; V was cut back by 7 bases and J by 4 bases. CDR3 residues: CSAWTGPQADTQYF. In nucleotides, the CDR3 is TGCAGCGCATGGACAGGGCCACAGGCAGATACGCAGTATTTT.

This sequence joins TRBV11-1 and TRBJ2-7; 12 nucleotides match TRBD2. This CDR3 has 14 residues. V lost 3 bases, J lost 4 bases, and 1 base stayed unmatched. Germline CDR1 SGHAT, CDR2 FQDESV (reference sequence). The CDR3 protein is CASSFTSGRYEQYF. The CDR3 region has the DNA TGTGCCAGCAGCTTTACTAGCGGGAGGTACGAGCAGTACTTC.

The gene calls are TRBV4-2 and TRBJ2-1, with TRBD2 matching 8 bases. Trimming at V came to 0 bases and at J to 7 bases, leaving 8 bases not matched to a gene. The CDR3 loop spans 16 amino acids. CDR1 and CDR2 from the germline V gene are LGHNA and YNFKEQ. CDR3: CASSQDATGGTNEQFF. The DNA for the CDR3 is TGTGCCAGCAGCCAAGATGCGACGGGAGGGACTAATGAGCAGTTCTTC.

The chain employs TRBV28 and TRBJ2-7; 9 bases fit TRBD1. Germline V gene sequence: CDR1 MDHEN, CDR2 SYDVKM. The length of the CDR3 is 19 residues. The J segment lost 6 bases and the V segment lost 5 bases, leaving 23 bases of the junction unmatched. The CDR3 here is CASSLGQGIPAVWVGEQYF. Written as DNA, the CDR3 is TGTGCCAGCAGTCTCGGACAGGGGATCCCTGCAGTTTGGGTAGGCGAGCAGTACTTC.

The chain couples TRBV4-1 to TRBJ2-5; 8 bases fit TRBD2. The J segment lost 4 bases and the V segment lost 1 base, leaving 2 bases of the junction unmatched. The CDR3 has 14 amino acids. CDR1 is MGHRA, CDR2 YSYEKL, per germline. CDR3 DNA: TGCGCCAGCAGCCAAGTAGCGGGGCCAGAGACCCAGTACTTC. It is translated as CASSQVAGPETQYF.

CDR3 residues: CASSQDHGQRPSYEQYF. CDR3 DNA: TGTGCCAGCAGCCAAGATCATGGCCAGCGGCCTAGCTACGAGCAGTACTTC. This chain connects TRBV4-2 to TRBJ2-7; D is possibly TRBD2 (5 bases). V shed 0 bases and J shed 3 bases, with 18 bases lying between them. Germline V gene lookup returns CDR1 LGHNA and CDR2 YNFKEQ. The CDR3 loop spans 17 amino acids.